The T cell receptor beta chain under discussion was sequenced for a study of T cells in Graves' hyperthyroidism and ophthalmopathy (dated by TCRdb to between 2019 and 2020). Regarding the complete study: Peripheral blood was sampled at the time of initial diagnosis, prior to any treatment. Following sampling, methimazole starting at 30 mg daily was given to hyperthyroidism patients, and high-dose intravenous methylprednisolone was given to ophthalmopathy patients. TCR V-J signatures able to tell the groups apart were searched for in a discovery cohort of approximately 95 patients, of whom more than 40 had Graves' ophthalmopathy and about 60 had stable Graves' hyperthyroidism. According to the paper, TCR Vbeta CDR3 sequencing was carried out on more than 120 peripheral blood samples, which came from approximately 43 ophthalmopathy, around 75 hyperthyroidism and roughly 17 progressor patients. Prospective prediction of ophthalmopathy was tested in an independent validation cohort consisting of 18 hyperthyroidism patients and more than 15 patients who later progressed to ophthalmopathy. The study also compared thyroid tissue and blood T-cell repertoires from more than 5 Graves' hyperthyroidism patients. For training and testing, the approximately 97 patients in the discovery cohort were randomly divided in a 7:3 ratio.

The TCR beta CDR3 regions were amplified from the RNA transcripts. The TCR CDR3 was subjected to a first round of RT-PCR using the HTBI primer set and the Qiagen OneStep RT-PCR kit. A second multiplex PCR round built the libraries, followed by size selection and purification. The libraries were sequenced on an Illumina HiSeq2000 using paired-end 100 bp reads. The authors processed their data as follows. SOAPnuke was used to process the raw data, removing reads that contained adapters or uncalled bases, had a mean Phred below 15, or lacked an exact match to the constant primer or identifier. COPE v1.2.5 was used to merge high-quality paired reads, and clonotypes were defined as unique nucleotide sequences. Clonotypes were aligned to IMGT TRBV, TRBD and TRBJ reference segments using MiTCR v1.1. Analysis was restricted to V-J combinations with a frequency above 0.0001, which covered over 98% of repertoires. A TCS score was defined as the ratio of F50 (clonal expansion) to E x V (chaos), with BLOSUM62-based TCRdist applied between CDR3 peptides within each V-J. Welch's t-statistics and random forest reduced around 520 V-J features to 13, which were used in a naive Bayes classifier (R e1071). The public reads were quality trimmed at Q25 with fastp and then assembled into clones with MiXCR by TCRdb, keeping productive beta chains. Rows with a matching CDR3 protein are joined into one entry that keeps the most common DNA and genes. TCRdb, not the authors, supplied the V and J calls. This sample comprises more than 450,000 distinct CDR3 sequences, approximately 15% of them detected only once. The leading ten clones occupy 14% of the sample.

As to this clonotype: Its antigen target is currently unknown. Base quality data are lacking; no much larger clone is found one base away.

The CDR3 sequence holds 13 residues, the cysteine and phenylalanine included. Here the CDR3 DNA is all that survives: 39 bases in frame from base 1. The V end loses 5 bases and the J end loses 9 bases, and a stretch of 15 bases separates them. CDR1 and CDR2 were assigned from the germline V gene as SGHRS and YFSETQ. Stable Graves' hyperthyroidism was defined as the absence of progression to ophthalmopathy over 18 months of follow-up. Hyperthyroidism patients were newly diagnosed, had a disease duration of under 2 months, and were aged 18 to 65 years. Patients with uncontrolled infections, other autoimmune diseases, pregnancy or lactation were excluded. Diagnoses were established on the basis of clinical symptoms, serum thyroxine and TRAb, thyroid ultrasound, and orbital computed tomography. Ficoll-Paque density gradient centrifugation was used to isolate PBMCs from approximately 10 ml of fresh peripheral blood. Trizol reagent was used to extract total RNA, and RNA quality was then checked on an Agilent 2100 Bioanalyzer.

General findings and caveats noted by the study authors: In cross-validation, a model built on a 13 V-J signature told ophthalmopathy apart from stable hyperthyroidism with under 90% sensitivity and around 83% specificity, and in testing the same model reached 80%/75%. In validation, the model predicted progression to ophthalmopathy a median of about 6.8 months before onset, with approximately 71% sensitivity and roughly 79% specificity. Most expanded thyroid clonotypes (frequency above 0.001) were also detected in blood, a finding suggesting that blood repertoires may reflect thyroid immune responses. No statistical method was used to set the sample size in advance, and investigators knew the group allocation.

This TCR was sampled from a woman in her thirties or forties with Graves' hyperthyroidism. Input material: blood. This receptor chain uses TRBV5-1 and TRBJ2-1; possibly the D gene is TRBD2, per 6 matching bases. The DNA sequence follows: TGCGCCAGCAGGGGCGGGGCGCAGGGTGAGCAGTTCTTC. This codes for CASRGGAQGEQFF.